This TCR beta chain derives from a study of blood T cell repertoires in COVID-19 (dated by TCRdb to between 2020 and 2021). About the study as a whole: Collaborator samples came from the United States, Italy and Spain and covered acute and convalescent phases of COVID-19. Nearly every sample came with metadata listing a de-identified subject ID, COVID-19 status, age in years and sex. Deeply sampled blood TCRbeta repertoires from subjects exposed to, actively infected with, or recovered from COVID-19 were included in the dataset. The material from the prospective study consisted of cDNA or gDNA derived from T cells, B-cell-depleted T cells, or PBMCs. Where available, HLA class I and class II types were taken from metadata supplied by the sample provider and were not determined by assay-based typing. Samples were obtained from the ongoing ImmuneRACE study (first 160 participants) and from 1,200 or so subjects provided by 6 global collaborators. The repertoires were made available in a free public database intended to serve as a resource for research on the immune response to SARS-CoV-2. What the research found in general, with its limitations: How much clinical and demographic metadata was included differed by source and by participant, and the metadata was provided uncurated.

TCRbeta CDR3 regions were amplified from genomic DNA using the immunoSEQ Assay, a bias-controlled multiplex PCR. On the authors' methods: The number of nucleated cells in each sample was estimated from the amplification of reference gene primers within the assay. To quantify the absolute abundance of each unique TCRbeta CDR3 rearrangement, sequence reads were collapsed and filtered. Productive Simpson clonality was computed per sample as the square root of Simpson's diversity index over productive rearrangements. TCRdb re-hosts the immuneACCESS table, in-frame sequences only. Its copies lack some clones; in the studies checked, an unresolved V gene accounts for under half of them, and the cause for the rest is not known. V and J calls and clone size are those listed in that table; D and trimming were worked out from the DNA. A total of over 90,000 clones appear in this sample, about 86% of them only once. Jointly, the top ten make up 3% to 3.5% of the sample.

CDR1 is given as SGHRS and CDR2 as YFSETQ, both from the germline V gene. CDR3 length: 15 amino acids, cysteine to phenylalanine. Only CDR3 DNA is held: 45 bases, read in frame from base 1. V lost 4 bases and J lost 0 bases, and the count of bases not matched to a germline gene is 7. This clone was observed a single time. Its antigen remains unidentified. No clone much larger than this one lies a single base away; base qualities are absent. Each collaborating institution followed its own protocols to collect whole blood in K2EDTA tubes. For TCRbeta analysis, collaborators shipped samples as frozen whole blood, isolated PBMCs, or DNA extracted from either of those sample types.

Sequencing was carried out using peripheral blood. The sequence joins TRBV5-1 to TRBJ2-7; the central 7 bases match TRBD1. The TCR originated in a human donor in a cohort sampled during active COVID-19. CDR3 protein: CASSPGGASSYEQYF. Here is the DNA: TGCGCCAGCAGCCCAGGGGGTGCTAGCTCCTACGAGCAGTACTTC.